Sequencing of this T cell receptor beta chain was carried out in a study of blood T cell repertoires in COVID-19. Measured with immunoSEQ multiplex PCR; TCRdb has only the in-frame clones, and not every one. The table includes about 110,000 clones, around four fifths detected once. The CDR3 has 15 residues. Per germline, CDR1 KGHSH and CDR2 LQKENI. Trimming took off 1 base at V and 1 base at J, with 10 bases between the two ends. The chain is built from TRBV18 and TRBJ1-1; D uncertain. The sequencing sample was made of peripheral blood. The receptor was derived from a woman between 65 and 79 years old with acute or convalescent COVID-19. The CDR3 nucleotides read TGTGCCAGCTCACCACGGGAGCCGCCGAACACTGAAGCTTTCTTT. It translates to CASSPREPPNTEAFF.